This paragraph reports one T cell receptor (beta chain). It has no known antigen specificity. Per-nucleotide qualities are absent, and no much larger clonotype sits a single base away. The trial excluded patients who had a history of autoimmune disease or who were on systemic immunosuppression. In every dose cohort, peripheral blood was drawn for TCR sequencing at baseline, cycle 4 day 1, and cycle 7 day 1. Samples were obtained from an open-label, multicenter, first-in-human phase I dose-escalation trial of ivuxolimab. Adults with locally advanced or metastatic head and neck squamous cell, hepatocellular, melanoma or renal cell carcinoma were enrolled in the trial. Before TCR sequencing, CD4+ T cells and CD8+ T cells from peripheral blood were sorted into separate populations. Genomic DNA was extracted from sorted cells for sequencing of the TCRbeta CDR3 region. TCRbeta CDR3 regions were sequenced using the immunoSEQ Assay. Entries here come from immuneACCESS through TCRdb and include only in-frame sequences with V and J called. Some clones fail to appear in such tables; in the studies checked, an unresolved V gene covers under half of the shortfall, and the cause of the remainder is unknown. The sample table shows approximately 77,000 clones, and about 87% are seen once. The ten largest clones add up to over 6% of the sample.

The record originates from a study of OX40 agonist ivuxolimab in advanced cancers. For the study in its entirety: Ivuxolimab was an agonistic, fully human IgG2 monoclonal antibody directed against OX40 (CD134), a costimulatory receptor. Intravenous ivuxolimab was administered to patients every 2 weeks at six dose levels: 0.01, 0.1, 0.3, 1.5, 3 and 10 mg/kg. Among the approximately 50 dose-escalation patients, 19 had hepatocellular carcinoma, 15 or so melanoma, 9 renal cell carcinoma and 9 head and neck cancer. In the dose-escalation cohort, 70% to 90% of patients were male, and the mean age was 60 years with a range of roughly 20 to 85. Patients were allowed to have had prior anti-PD-1, anti-PD-L1 or anti-CTLA-4 therapy, and 40% of the dose-escalation patients had previously received checkpoint inhibitors. Partial responses were achieved by three dose-escalation patients, of whom one had hepatocellular carcinoma and two had cutaneous melanoma. Peripheral TCRbeta sequencing aimed to test whether ivuxolimab altered TCR sequence diversity and caused clonal T-cell expansion. The paper describes the monotherapy dose-escalation part (N = 52 patients) of the phase I trial of ivuxolimab.

On the study overall, not on this receptor specifically: Low levels of normalized T-cell clonal expansion were also shown by some nonresponding patients. After ivuxolimab, CD8+ T cells had more expanded clones than CD4+ T cells on average. Partial responders in the 0.1-3.0 mg/kg groups had among the lowest normalized peripheral clonal expansion, especially among CD8+ T cells. At doses from 0.1 to 3.0 mg/kg, clonal expansion was seen in both CD4+ and CD8+ blood T cells between baseline and week 6. The antigen specificity of the peripheral T cells that underwent clonal expansion was not determined.

CDR1 and CDR2 were assigned from the germline V gene as SGHRS and YFSETQ. From its cysteine to its phenylalanine, the CDR3 spans 14 amino acids. CDR3 DNA only is kept here, 42 bases in frame from base 1. Trimming accounts for 4 bases at V and 5 bases at J, while the number of junction bases matched to no gene is 8. The input for sequencing was CD4+ or CD8+ T cells sorted from blood, taken in a trial of the OX40 agonist ivuxolimab. This chain joins TRBV5-1 to TRBJ1-2; 7 of the junction bases match TRBD1. The sequence was obtained from an adult with an advanced solid tumor such as melanoma, head and neck, liver or kidney cancer. This receptor has the CDR3 CASSPVPGGYGYTF. The nucleotide sequence reads as follows: TGCGCCAGCAGCCCGGTCCCAGGGGGTTATGGCTACACCTTC.